This T cell receptor beta chain was recorded in a study of OX40 agonist ivuxolimab in advanced cancers. Data came from immunoSEQ multiplex PCR; TCRdb stores just in-frame clones and leaves some out. The sample consists of 10,000 to 15,000 clones, around 73% of them appearing once. CDR1 is SNHLY and CDR2 is FYNNEI in the germline V gene. The CDR3 runs to 15 residues. Unmatched junction bases numbered 6, after V lost 7 bases and J lost 0 bases. V usage is TRBV2 and J usage is TRBJ2-1; 7 positions agree with TRBD1. The sample was CD4+ or CD8+ T cells sorted from blood, taken in a trial of the OX40 agonist ivuxolimab. The sequence derives from an adult with an advanced solid tumor such as melanoma, head and neck, liver or kidney cancer. CDR3 loop: CASNDRDRSYNEQFF. DNA for the CDR3: TGTGCCAGCAATGACAGGGACCGCTCCTACAATGAGCAGTTCTTC.